The source of this TCR beta chain is a study of blood T cell repertoires in COVID-19. Overall study: Both acute and convalescent COVID-19 samples were obtained from the United States, Italy and Spain. From T cells, B-cell-depleted T cells, or PBMCs came the material, which was cDNA or gDNA.

Under the authors' procedure: Using reference gene primer amplification, nucleated cell counts were estimated. Profiled with immunoSEQ multiplex PCR; TCRdb holds only in-frame clones, not every one. Clonal size and the V and J genes are those of that table, whereas D and trimming came from the DNA. In the table there are some 270,000 clones, around 89% of which are singletons. The origin of this receptor is a man younger than 45 with acute or convalescent COVID-19. Sequencing was performed on peripheral blood.

CDR3 sequence reads: CSVTSSKETQYF. CDR3 nucleotide sequence: TGCAGCGTTACTTCTAGCAAAGAGACCCAGTACTTC. The chain uses TRBV29-1 and TRBJ2-5, with a possible D match to TRBD2 (5 bases). This CDR3 spans 12 amino acids. CDR1 is SQVTM and CDR2 is ANQGSEA in the germline V gene. V lost 5 bases, J lost 3 bases, and 10 bases lay in between.